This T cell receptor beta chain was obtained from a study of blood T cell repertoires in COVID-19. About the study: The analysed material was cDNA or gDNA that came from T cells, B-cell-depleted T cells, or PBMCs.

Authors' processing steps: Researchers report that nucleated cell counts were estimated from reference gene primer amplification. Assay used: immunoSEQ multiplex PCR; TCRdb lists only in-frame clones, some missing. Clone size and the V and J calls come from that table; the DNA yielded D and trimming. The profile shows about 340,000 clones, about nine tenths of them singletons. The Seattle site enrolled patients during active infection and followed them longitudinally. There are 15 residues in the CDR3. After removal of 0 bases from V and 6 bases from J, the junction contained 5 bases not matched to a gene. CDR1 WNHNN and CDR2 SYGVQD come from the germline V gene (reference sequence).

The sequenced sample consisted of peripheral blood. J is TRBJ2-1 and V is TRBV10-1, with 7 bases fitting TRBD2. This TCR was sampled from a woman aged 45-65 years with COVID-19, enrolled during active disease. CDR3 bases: TGCGCCAGCAGTGAGTCTGGCGGGAGAGGCAATGAGCAGTTCTTC. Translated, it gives CASSESGGRGNEQFF.